Reported below is one T cell receptor (beta chain). This entry belongs to a study of blood T cell repertoires in COVID-19. V was cut by 4 bases and J by 8 bases, with 9 bases left in between. Germline CDR1 reads MNHEY; CDR2 reads SVGAGI. CDR3 length: 12 residues. Original methodology: Amplified reference gene primers provided the basis for estimating nucleated cell counts. Assay: immunoSEQ multiplex PCR; the TCRdb copy retains only in-frame clones and omits some. The D gene and trimming were derived from the DNA, and the V and J assignments and clone size from that table. The sample consists of 200,000 to 250,000 clones, 85% to 90% of them appearing once.

This TCR was sampled from a man in his fifties or sixties who had recovered from COVID-19. The chain recombines TRBV6-5 with TRBJ2-1; no clear D. What was sequenced was peripheral blood. CDR3: CASSSRFDEQFF. The CDR3 DNA reads as TGTGCCAGCAGTTCTCGTTTTGATGAGCAGTTCTTC.